Included here is one T cell receptor (beta chain) sequence, with context. The data stem from a study of blood T cell repertoires in COVID-19. Study context: Whether acute or convalescent, the COVID-19 samples came from the United States, Italy and Spain. Sources were T cells, B-cell-depleted T cells, or PBMCs; the material itself was cDNA or gDNA.

CDR3 size: 19 residues. Germline loops: CDR1 LNHNV, CDR2 YYDKDF (reference sequence). V shed 3 bases and J 2 bases; nucleotides not matched to a gene: 15. The study drew participants aged about 18 to 90 years from approximately 23 US areas. Participant-given clinical history determined each cohort assignment. Only in-frame clones appear in the TCRdb table, and some are missing; sequencing was by immunoSEQ multiplex PCR. The sample has a few hundred thousand clones, 90% seen once. Sequencing was carried out using PBMCs or T cells enriched from blood (not recorded which). This clonotype was sampled from a man younger than 35 who had recovered from COVID-19. This chain links TRBV15 with TRBJ2-7; 11 bases line up with TRBD2. The CDR3 reads CATSSTLGASGRNPYEQYF. For the CDR3, the DNA is TGTGCCACCAGCAGCACCCTGGGGGCTAGCGGGAGGAATCCCTACGAGCAGTACTTC. Looking up the rest from reference TRBV15 and TRBJ2-7 gives the full variable domain: DAMVIQNPRYQVTQFGKPVTLSCSQTLNHNVMYWYQQKSSQAPKLLFHYYDKDFNNEADTPDNFQSRRPNTSFCFLDIRSPGLGDTAMYLCATSSTLGASGRNPYEQYFGPGTRLTVT.